This T cell receptor beta chain was recorded in a study of T-cell memory formation after mild COVID-19. Study at large: Clusters were largely donor specific.

About this clonotype: Its antigen is not known.

Libraries for TCRalpha and TCRbeta carried sample barcodes and unique molecular identifiers via 5'RACE. TCRdb used MiXCR to reprocess the 5' RACE reads, holding one entry per CDR3 protein. The data contain some 450,000 distinct CDR3 sequences, around 17% of them singletons. The CDR3 runs 17 residues. The V gene lost 7 bases and the J gene lost 0 bases, with 21 bases spanning the gap. Whole-study results and caveats: SARS-CoV-2 specificity was not confirmed for second-wave clones peaking on day 37. Pre-infection memory showed some responding clones, and this suggested that cross-reactive memory joined.

The sequencing sample was made of PBMCs or a T cell subset sorted from them (not recorded which). The source is a man aged 18 to 29 who had mild COVID-19 (a few samples of this study predate the infection). Cell type and time point are not known. The rearrangement joins TRBV12-3 or TRBV12-4 to TRBJ1-1; no clear D gene. The CDR3, as DNA: TGTGCCAGCATGACCTGGACTTCCCGCCTCTTGAACACTGAAGCTTTCTTT. This sequence encodes CASMTWTSRLLNTEAFF.